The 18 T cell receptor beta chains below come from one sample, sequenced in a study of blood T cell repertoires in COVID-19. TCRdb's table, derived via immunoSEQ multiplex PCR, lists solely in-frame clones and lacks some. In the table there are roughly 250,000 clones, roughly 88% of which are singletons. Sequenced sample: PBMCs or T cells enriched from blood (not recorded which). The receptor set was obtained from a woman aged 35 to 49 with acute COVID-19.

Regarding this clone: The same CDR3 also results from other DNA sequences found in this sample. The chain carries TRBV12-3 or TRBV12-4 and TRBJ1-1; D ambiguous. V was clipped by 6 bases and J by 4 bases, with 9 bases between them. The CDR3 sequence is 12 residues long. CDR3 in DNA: TGTGCCAGCAGCCTGCGGGGCACTGAAGCTTTCTTT. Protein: CASSLRGTEAFF.

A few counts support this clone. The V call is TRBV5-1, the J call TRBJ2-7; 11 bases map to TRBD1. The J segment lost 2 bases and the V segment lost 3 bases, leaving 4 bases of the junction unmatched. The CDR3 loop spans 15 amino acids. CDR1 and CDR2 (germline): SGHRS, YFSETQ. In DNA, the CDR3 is TGCGCCAGCAGCTGGGGACAGGGGGTTACCTACGAGCAGTACTTC. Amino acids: CASSWGQGVTYEQYF.

The CDR3 nucleotides are TGTGCCAGCAGCTCCCGGGACATGATCCCTCTTAGCACAGATACGCAGTATTTT. Encoded protein: CASSSRDMIPLSTDTQYF. The chain is built from TRBV5-5 and TRBJ2-3; D is possibly TRBD1 (6 bases). The CDR3 extends over 18 amino acids. CDR1 and CDR2 from the germline V gene are SGHKS and YYEKEE (reference sequence). V was shortened by 3 bases and J by 0 bases, with 20 bases between the two germline ends.

CDR3: CASSRSGTGSSPLHF. The CDR3, as DNA: TGTGCCAGCAGCCGATCCGGGACAGGGAGTTCACCCCTCCACTTT. This chain uses TRBV4-2 with TRBJ1-6; 9 nucleotides match TRBD1. The V gene's germline CDR1 is LGHNA and CDR2 YNFKEQ. The CDR3 has 15 amino acids. V dropped 4 bases and J dropped 9; count of bases not matched to a gene: 7.

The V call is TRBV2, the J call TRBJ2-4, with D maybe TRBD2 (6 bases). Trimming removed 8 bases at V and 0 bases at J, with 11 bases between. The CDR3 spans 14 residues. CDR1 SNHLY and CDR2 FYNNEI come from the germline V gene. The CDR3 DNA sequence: TGTGCCAGCCGGGCGGGACTAGCCAAAAACATTCAGTACTTC. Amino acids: CASRAGLAKNIQYF.

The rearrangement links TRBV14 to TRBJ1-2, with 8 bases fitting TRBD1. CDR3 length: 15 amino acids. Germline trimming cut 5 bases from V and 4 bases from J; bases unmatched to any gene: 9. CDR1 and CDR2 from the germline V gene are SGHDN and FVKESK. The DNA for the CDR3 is TGTGCCAGCAGCTCGAACAGGGGGGGAGGCTATGGCTACACCTTC. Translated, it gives CASSSNRGGGYGYTF.

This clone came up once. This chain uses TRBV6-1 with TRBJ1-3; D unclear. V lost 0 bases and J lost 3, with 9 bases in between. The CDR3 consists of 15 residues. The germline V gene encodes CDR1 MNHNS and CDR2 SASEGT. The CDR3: CASSEALQFGNTIYF. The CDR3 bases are TGTGCCAGCAGTGAAGCGCTACAGTTTGGAAACACCATATATTTT.

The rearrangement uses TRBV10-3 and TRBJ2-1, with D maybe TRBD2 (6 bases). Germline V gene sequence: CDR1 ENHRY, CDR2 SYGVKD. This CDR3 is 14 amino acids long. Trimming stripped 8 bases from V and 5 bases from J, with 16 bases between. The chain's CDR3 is CAIGVRERDNEQFF. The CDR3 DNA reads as TGTGCCATCGGCGTCCGGGAGCGGGACAATGAGCAGTTCTTC.

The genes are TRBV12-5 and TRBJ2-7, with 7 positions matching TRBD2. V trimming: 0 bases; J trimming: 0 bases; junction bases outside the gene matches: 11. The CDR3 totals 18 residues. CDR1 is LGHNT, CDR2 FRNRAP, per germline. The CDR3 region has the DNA TGTGCTAGTGGTTTGGTACTTGGGGTAGCGGGCAGCTCCTACGAGCAGTACTTC. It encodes CASGLVLGVAGSSYEQYF.

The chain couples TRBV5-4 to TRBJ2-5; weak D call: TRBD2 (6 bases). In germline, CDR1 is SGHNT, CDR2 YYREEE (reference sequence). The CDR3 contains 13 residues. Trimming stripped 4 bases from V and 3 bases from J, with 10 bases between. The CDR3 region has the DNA TGTGCCAGCAGCCGGGACTGGAAAGAGACCCAGTACTTC. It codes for CASSRDWKETQYF.

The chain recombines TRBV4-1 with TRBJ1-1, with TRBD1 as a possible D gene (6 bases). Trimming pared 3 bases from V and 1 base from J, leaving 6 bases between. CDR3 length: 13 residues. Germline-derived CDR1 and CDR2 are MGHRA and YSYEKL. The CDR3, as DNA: TGCGCCAGCAGCCAGACAGGGAACACTGAAGCTTTCTTT. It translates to CASSQTGNTEAFF.

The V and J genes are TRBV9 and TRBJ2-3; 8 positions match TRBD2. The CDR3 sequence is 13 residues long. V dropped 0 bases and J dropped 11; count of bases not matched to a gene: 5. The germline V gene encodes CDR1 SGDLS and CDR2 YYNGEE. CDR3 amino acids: CASSVVVAGQQYF. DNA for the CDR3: TGTGCCAGCAGCGTAGTTGTAGCGGGGCAGCAGTATTTT.

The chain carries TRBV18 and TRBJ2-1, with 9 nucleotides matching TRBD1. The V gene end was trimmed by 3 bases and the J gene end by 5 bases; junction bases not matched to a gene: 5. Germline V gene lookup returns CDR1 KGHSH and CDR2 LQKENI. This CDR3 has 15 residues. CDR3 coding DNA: TGTGCCAGCTCACCCGGACAGGGGTTCAACAATGAGCAGTTCTTC. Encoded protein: CASSPGQGFNNEQFF.

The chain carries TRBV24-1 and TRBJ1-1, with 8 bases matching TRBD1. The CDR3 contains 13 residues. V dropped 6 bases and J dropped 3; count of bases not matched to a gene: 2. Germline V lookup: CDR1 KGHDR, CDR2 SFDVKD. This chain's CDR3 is CATSSQGDTEAFF. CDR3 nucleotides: TGTGCCACCAGTTCACAGGGGGACACTGAAGCTTTCTTT.

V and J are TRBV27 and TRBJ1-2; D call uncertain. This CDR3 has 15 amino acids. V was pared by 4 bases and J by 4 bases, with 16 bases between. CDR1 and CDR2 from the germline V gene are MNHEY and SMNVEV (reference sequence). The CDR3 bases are TGTGCCAGCAGTTCCCCCCCGGGGTCCCGCTATGGCTACACCTTC. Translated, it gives CASSSPPGSRYGYTF.

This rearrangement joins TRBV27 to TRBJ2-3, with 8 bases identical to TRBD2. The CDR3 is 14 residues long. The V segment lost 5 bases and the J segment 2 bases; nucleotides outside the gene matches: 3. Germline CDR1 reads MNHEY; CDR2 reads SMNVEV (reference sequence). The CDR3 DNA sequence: TGTGCCAGCAGTCTACTAGCGGTCACAGATACGCAGTATTTT. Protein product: CASSLLAVTDTQYF.

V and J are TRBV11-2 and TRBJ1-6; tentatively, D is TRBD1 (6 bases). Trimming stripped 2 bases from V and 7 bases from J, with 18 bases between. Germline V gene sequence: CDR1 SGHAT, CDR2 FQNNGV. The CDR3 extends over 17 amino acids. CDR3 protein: CASSLRTLQGPNSPLHF. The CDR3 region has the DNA TGTGCCAGCAGCTTAAGAACCCTACAGGGACCGAATTCACCCCTCCACTTT.

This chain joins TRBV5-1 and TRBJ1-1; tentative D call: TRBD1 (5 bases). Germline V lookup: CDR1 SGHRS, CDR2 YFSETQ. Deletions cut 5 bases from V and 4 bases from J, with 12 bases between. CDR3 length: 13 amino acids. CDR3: CASRPGVGTEAFF. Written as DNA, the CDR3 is TGCGCCAGCAGGCCGGGGGTCGGCACTGAAGCTTTCTTT.